Listed below are T cell receptor beta chains from one sample, sequenced in a study of regulatory T cells in long-lasting Graves disease. TCRdb called the multiplex PCR reads again in MiXCR, with one record for every CDR3 protein. The data hold 540,000 or so distinct CDR3 sequences, with roughly 13% observed a single time. The same data also went into a second study, on T cells in Graves' hyperthyroidism and ophthalmopathy.

The input for sequencing was peripheral blood mononuclear cells (PBMCs), taken at new diagnosis, from a patient treated with antithyroid drugs. These receptor sequences come from a man aged 25-45 years with Graves disease. The CDR3 runs from the conserved cysteine through the conserved F or W. A D gene is named only where the DNA matches it firmly.

TRBV7-3,TRBJ2-1,NA,CASSDQGTGNNEQFF
TRBV6-1,TRBJ2-2,TRBD2,CASSVSSGSRTGELFF
TRBV19,TRBJ1-2,TRBD1,CASKDRGYGYTF
TRBV7-9,TRBJ1-6,NA,CASSLGSGDSPLHF
TRBV19,TRBJ2-1,TRBD2,CASRGTSGRPEQFF
TRBV10-3,NA,NA,CAIGSEQTYWSQYF
TRBV28,TRBJ2-7,TRBD1,CASRLWTGDEQYF
TRBV5-1,TRBJ2-1,TRBD2,CASSLAGIDEQFF
TRBV2,TRBJ2-3,NA,CAIQEDASTDTQYF
TRBV6-1,TRBJ2-7,NA,CASIQGLGAYEQYF
TRBV5-6,TRBJ1-1,NA,CASSLNLNTEAFF
TRBV18,TRBJ1-5,TRBD1,CASSTTGQSNQPQHF
TRBV12-3/TRBV12-4,TRBJ1-3,NA,CASSSSIRVRGNTIYF
TRBV5-1,TRBJ2-7,NA,CASSLTSGEQYF